This TCR beta chain was profiled in a study of blood T cell repertoires in COVID-19. Across the whole study: Samples taken during acute and convalescent COVID-19 were collected in the United States, Italy and Spain. PBMCs, B-cell-depleted T cells, or T cells provided the cDNA or gDNA that made up the material.

The CDR3 has 13 amino acids. Germline-derived CDR1 and CDR2 are MNHEY and SMNVEV (reference sequence). Trimming shortened V by 9 bases and J by 4 bases, and 13 bases separated the two germline ends. Generated by immunoSEQ multiplex PCR, the TCRdb table keeps only in-frame clones and is missing some. The sample yields roughly 48,000 clones, approximately 80% seen once. The sample was peripheral blood. This receptor was taken from a human donor with active or convalescent COVID-19. The donor label of this sample is uncertain. V usage is TRBV27 and J usage is TRBJ1-5, with D uncertain. The CDR3 sequence: CASGGPGNQPQHF. CDR3 DNA sequence: TGTGCCAGTGGAGGGCCGGGGAATCAGCCCCAGCATTTT.